A selection of T cell receptor beta chains follows, all from one sample in a study of T cells in Graves' hyperthyroidism and ophthalmopathy. Each CDR3 protein is one row after TCRdb ran MiXCR on the multiplex PCR reads. The data contain 200,000 to 300,000 distinct CDR3 sequences, approximately 25% of them singletons. Sequenced input: blood. Receptors were obtained from a middle-aged woman with Graves' ophthalmopathy. Each CDR3 is given with its conserved first and last residue. The D gene is left open where the match is weak. Clone size is not always given. Where it is, it says once, few, many or a class for expanded clones.

cdr3_nt cdr3_aa d_call j_call clone_size v_call
TGTGCCAGCAGCTTAGAAGCCATTGGGGCCAAAAACATTCAGTACTTC CASSLEAIGAKNIQYF - TRBJ2-4 many TRBV11-1
TGTGCCAGCTCACCGGGCCCCTACGAGCAGTACTTC CASSPGPYEQYF - TRBJ2-7 many TRBV18
TGTGCCAGTAGTATGGGAGGCGTTCGGCCTCCCTACGAGCAGTACTTC CASSMGGVRPPYEQYF - TRBJ2-7 - TRBV28
TGTGCCAGCAGAAAAACAGGGGACAATCAGCCCCAGCATTTT CASRKTGDNQPQHF TRBD1 TRBJ1-5 - TRBV12-3/TRBV12-4
TGTGCCAGCAGTTTAGGGGACAGGGGGCAAGAAGAGACCCAGTACTTC CASSLGDRGQEETQYF TRBD1 TRBJ2-5 - TRBV12-3/TRBV12-4
TGTGCCAGCAGGTTCCCTGTGGGGGGCGAGCAGTACTTC CASRFPVGGEQYF - TRBJ2-7 many TRBV7-2
TGTGCCAGCCTAGGTGACAACACTGAAGCTTTCTTT CASLGDNTEAFF - TRBJ1-1 - TRBV6-1
TGTGCCAGCAGCTTAATAGCTTTCGCGTTGAGCTCCTACGAGCAGTACTTC CASSLIAFALSSYEQYF - TRBJ2-7 - TRBV11-2
TGTGCCAGCTCACCAAGGACTAGCGGGAGCGGCGAGCAGTACTTC CASSPRTSGSGEQYF TRBD2 TRBJ2-7 many TRBV18
TGTGCCACCAGGGACAGGGCCTACGAGCAGTACTTC CATRDRAYEQYF TRBD1 TRBJ2-7 many TRBV2
TGCAGTGCTAGCCTCACGGGGGGCTTGGAGACCCAGTACTTC CSASLTGGLETQYF - TRBJ2-5 many TRBV20-1
TGTGCCAGCAGTTTAGGGTGGGACACTGAAGCTTTCTTT CASSLGWDTEAFF - TRBJ1-1 many TRBV28
TGTGCCAGCAGTTTACGTAGCGGGAGCGGAGAGACCCAGTACTTC CASSLRSGSGETQYF TRBD2 TRBJ2-5 many TRBV6-5
TGTGCCAGCAGGCTCAGGGACAATCAGCCCCAGCATTTT CASRLRDNQPQHF - TRBJ1-5 many TRBV6-5
TGTGCCAGCTCACCAAACAGAGAAGCTTTCTTT CASSPNREAFF - TRBJ1-1 - TRBV18
TGCGCCAGCAGCCAACCCACCAGCTCCTACGAGCAGTACTTC CASSQPTSSYEQYF - TRBJ2-7 many TRBV4-1
TGTGCCAGCAGCTTATATACTAGCGGGAGTGAGACCCAGTACTTC CASSLYTSGSETQYF TRBD2 TRBJ2-5 many TRBV7-2
TGTGCCAGCAGTTTAAGGAGGGGGATCTCCTACGAGCAGTACTTC CASSLRRGISYEQYF - TRBJ2-7 - TRBV28
TGTGCCAGCAGTGGGATAGGCTCCTACGAGCAGTACTTC CASSGIGSYEQYF - TRBJ2-7 many TRBV12-3/TRBV12-4
TGTGCCAGCAGTTTCAGCGGGACCTCCTACGAGCGGTACTTC CASSFSGTSYERYF TRBD2 TRBJ2-7 many TRBV27
TGTGCCAGCAGCCAGGGATTGCATCAGCCCCAGCATTTT CASSQGLHQPQHF - TRBJ1-5 many TRBV11-2
TGTGCCAGCAGTGAATTAGCGTTCCGGGAAAAACTGTTTTTT CASSELAFREKLFF - TRBJ1-4 few TRBV25-1
TGTGCCACCCCCCGACAGGATTTCTCCACCTTC CATPRQDFSTF - TRBJ1-2 - TRBV6-1
TGTGCCAGCTCACCGTACGGGGAAGACAATCAGCCCCAGCATTTT CASSPYGEDNQPQHF - TRBJ1-5 many TRBV18
TGTGCCAGCAGCTTATCGACACCAGGCGAGCAGTACTTC CASSLSTPGEQYF - TRBJ2-7 many TRBV7-2
TGTGCCAGCAGTTACGTAGGGAACAACTACGAGCAGTACTTC CASSYVGNNYEQYF - TRBJ2-7 many TRBV6-5
TGCAGTGCTAGTTCACAAGGGGGGCAGCCCCAGCATTTT CSASSQGGQPQHF - TRBJ1-5 many TRBV20-1
TGTGCCAGCAGTTTATCATACCGGGGGGGTTACGAGCAGTACTTC CASSLSYRGGYEQYF TRBD2 TRBJ2-7 many TRBV6-5
TGTGCCTGGACTAGCGGGAGTTTTGGGGCCAACGTCCTGACTTTC CAWTSGSFGANVLTF TRBD2 TRBJ2-6 few TRBV30
TGTGCCAGCAGTGAGCGAGCGACAGCCACTCAGATGCCCCAGCATTTT CASSERATATQMPQHF - TRBJ1-5 few TRBV6-1
TGTGCCAGCAGGTATGGGCAGAATCAGCCCCAGCATTTT CASRYGQNQPQHF - TRBJ1-5 many TRBV28
TGTGCCAGCAGTTACGGGACGGCTGGAAACACCATATATTTT CASSYGTAGNTIYF - TRBJ1-3 many TRBV6-5
TGTGCCAGCAGTGAAGCGCTAACTAAGGGGCTGGTGGGCACTGAAGCTTTCTTT CASSEALTKGLVGTEAFF - TRBJ1-1 many TRBV6-1
TGTGCCATCAGTGGACTAGCGGAGCAGTACTTC CAISGLAEQYF TRBD2 TRBJ2-7 many TRBV10-3
TGCAGCGTGGGGGGGGGGGGCAATCAGCCCCAGCATTTT CSVGGGGNQPQHF - TRBJ1-5 - TRBV29-1
TGTGCCAGCCCCCTCGGGTCCCGGGACAGGGACATTCAGTACTTC CASPLGSRDRDIQYF TRBD1 TRBJ2-4 many TRBV12-3/TRBV12-4
TGTGCCAGCAGCCCCAGGGGATCGGGAGGCTCCTACGAGCAGTACTTC CASSPRGSGGSYEQYF - TRBJ2-7 - TRBV6-1
TGTGCCAGCAGTCTCCGACCCGGGGGACTAGCGCCTTCCTACGAGCAGTACTTC CASSLRPGGLAPSYEQYF TRBD2 TRBJ2-7 - TRBV27
TGTGCCAGCAGTTACGTGGCAGGCTCAGGTCAGCCCCAGCATTTT CASSYVAGSGQPQHF - TRBJ1-5 many TRBV6-5
TGTGCCAGCGGGGACGGGCCGGACACCGGGGAGCTGTTTTTT CASGDGPDTGELFF - TRBJ2-2 - TRBV2
TGTGCCAGCAGTACGTTTGTTACAGGGAGGGGGGAGACCCAGTACTTC CASSTFVTGRGETQYF - TRBJ2-5 - TRBV6-1
TGTGCCAGCAGCGTCTCCGGGACTAGTCAAGAGACCCAGTACTTC CASSVSGTSQETQYF TRBD2 TRBJ2-5 many TRBV9
TGTGCCAGCAGCCTCCCCCTGACTTTCGAGCAGTACTTC CASSLPLTFEQYF - TRBJ2-7 many TRBV6-2/TRBV6-3
TGTGCCAGCAGTCTAACGGAGGATCAGCCCCAGCTTTTT CASSLTEDQPQLF - TRBJ1-5 - TRBV6-1
TGTGCCAGCAGTTACCAGGAGCACAACTATGGCTACACCTTC CASSYQEHNYGYTF - TRBJ1-2 many TRBV6-5
TGTGCCAGCAGCCAAGTTGCCGGGACAGCTTCTAACTATGGCTACACCTTC CASSQVAGTASNYGYTF TRBD1 TRBJ1-2 - TRBV4-2
TGTGCCAGCTCACAAGCGACAGAGCGGGGAGCTTTCTTT CASSQATERGAFF - TRBJ1-1 many TRBV18
TGTGCCACCAGTGATGCGTCCAGCGGGAGGGCCAGTGAGACCCAGTACTTC CATSDASSGRASETQYF TRBD2 TRBJ2-5 few TRBV24-1
TGTGCCAGCAACCCGTCGAGCAATCAGCCCCAGCATTTT CASNPSSNQPQHF - TRBJ1-5 - TRBV6-2/TRBV6-3
TGCAGTGCTACTCGGGGGCCTGTGGGGGGTGAGACCCAGTACTTC CSATRGPVGGETQYF - TRBJ2-5 many TRBV20-1
TGTGCCAGCAGGTCCCCCGGGCCCCAGCATTTT CASRSPGPQHF - TRBJ1-5 - TRBV28
TGTGCCAGCAGAACTACACAGGGGAAAGGAAACACCATATATTTT CASRTTQGKGNTIYF TRBD1 TRBJ1-3 many TRBV2
TGCAGCGTTGGGGAACAGGGCTTCTACGAGCAGTACTTC CSVGEQGFYEQYF - TRBJ2-7 many TRBV29-1
TGTGCCAGCAACCGGGACAGCCAAGAGACCCAGTACTTC CASNRDSQETQYF TRBD1 TRBJ2-5 many TRBV28
TGTGCCAGCAGTTTAATGCCTAGCGGGATAAGAACCGGGGAGCTGTTTTTT CASSLMPSGIRTGELFF TRBD2 TRBJ2-2 many TRBV12-3/TRBV12-4